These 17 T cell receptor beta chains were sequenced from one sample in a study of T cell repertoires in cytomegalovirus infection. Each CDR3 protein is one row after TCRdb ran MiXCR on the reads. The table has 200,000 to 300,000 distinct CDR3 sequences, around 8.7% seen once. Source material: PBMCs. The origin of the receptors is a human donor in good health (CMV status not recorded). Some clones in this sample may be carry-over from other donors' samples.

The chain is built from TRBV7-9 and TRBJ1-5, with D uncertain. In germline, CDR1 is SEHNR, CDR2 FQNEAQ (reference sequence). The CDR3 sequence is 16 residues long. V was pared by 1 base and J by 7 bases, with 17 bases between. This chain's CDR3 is CASSLEDLGGSQPQHF. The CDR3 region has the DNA TGTGCCAGCAGCTTAGAGGATCTTGGTGGCTCGCAGCCCCAGCATTTT.

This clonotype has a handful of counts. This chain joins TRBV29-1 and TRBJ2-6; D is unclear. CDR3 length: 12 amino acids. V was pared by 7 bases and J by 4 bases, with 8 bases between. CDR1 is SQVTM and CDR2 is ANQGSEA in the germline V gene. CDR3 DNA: TGCAGCGCCGACATCGGGGCCAACGTCCTGACTTTC. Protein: CSADIGANVLTF.

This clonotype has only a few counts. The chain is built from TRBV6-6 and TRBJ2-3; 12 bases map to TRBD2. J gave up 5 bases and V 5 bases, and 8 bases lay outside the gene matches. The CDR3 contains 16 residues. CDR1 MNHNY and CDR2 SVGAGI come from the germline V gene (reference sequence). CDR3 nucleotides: TGTGCCAGCAGTCAGTCTAGCGGGAGGGCCGGAGATACGCAGTATTTT. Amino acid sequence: CASSQSSGRAGDTQYF.

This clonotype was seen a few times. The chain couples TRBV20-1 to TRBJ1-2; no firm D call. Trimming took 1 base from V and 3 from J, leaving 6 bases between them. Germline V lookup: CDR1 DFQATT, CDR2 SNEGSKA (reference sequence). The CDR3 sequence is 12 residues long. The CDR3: CSARASDYGYTF. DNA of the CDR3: TGCAGTGCTAGAGCCTCGGACTATGGCTACACCTTC.

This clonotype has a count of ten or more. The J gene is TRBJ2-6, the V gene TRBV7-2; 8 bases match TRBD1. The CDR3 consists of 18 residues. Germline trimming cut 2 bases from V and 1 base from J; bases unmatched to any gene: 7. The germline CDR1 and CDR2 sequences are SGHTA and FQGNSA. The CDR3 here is CASSLNRGIASGANVLTF. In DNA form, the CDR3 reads TGTGCCAGCAGCTTAAACAGGGGGATAGCTTCTGGGGCCAACGTCCTGACTTTC.

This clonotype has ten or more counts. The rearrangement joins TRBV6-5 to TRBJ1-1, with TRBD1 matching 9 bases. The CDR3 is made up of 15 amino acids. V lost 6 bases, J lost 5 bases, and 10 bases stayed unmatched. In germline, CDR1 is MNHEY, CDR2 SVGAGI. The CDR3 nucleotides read TGTGCCAGCAGCCCCGCGACAGGGGGGAGGACTGAAGCTTTCTTT. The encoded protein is CASSPATGGRTEAFF.

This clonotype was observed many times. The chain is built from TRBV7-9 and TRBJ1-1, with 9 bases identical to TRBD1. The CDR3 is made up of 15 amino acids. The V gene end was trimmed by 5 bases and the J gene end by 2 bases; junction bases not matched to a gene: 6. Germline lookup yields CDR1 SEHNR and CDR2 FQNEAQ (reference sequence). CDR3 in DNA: TGTGCCAGCAGCCTCGGGGACAGGGTAAACACTGAAGCTTTCTTT. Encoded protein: CASSLGDRVNTEAFF.

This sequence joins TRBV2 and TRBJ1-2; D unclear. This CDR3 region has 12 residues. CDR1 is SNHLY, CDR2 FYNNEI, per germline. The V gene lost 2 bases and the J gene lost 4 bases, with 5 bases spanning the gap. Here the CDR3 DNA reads TGTGCCAGCAGTGAAATGACCTATGGCTACACCTTC. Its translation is CASSEMTYGYTF.

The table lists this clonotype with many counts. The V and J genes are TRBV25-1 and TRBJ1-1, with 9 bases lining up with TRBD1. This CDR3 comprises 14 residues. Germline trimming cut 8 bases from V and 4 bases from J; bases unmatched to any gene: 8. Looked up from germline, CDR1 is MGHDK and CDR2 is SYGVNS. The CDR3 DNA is TGTGCCAGCTCCGGGACAGGGCTGGGCACTGAAGCTTTCTTT. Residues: CASSGTGLGTEAFF.

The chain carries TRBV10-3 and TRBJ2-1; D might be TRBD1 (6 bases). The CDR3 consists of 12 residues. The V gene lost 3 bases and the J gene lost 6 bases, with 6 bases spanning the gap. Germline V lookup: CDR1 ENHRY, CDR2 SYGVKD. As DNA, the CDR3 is TGTGCCATCAGTGAAGGGGGCAATGAGCAGTTCTTC. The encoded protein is CAISEGGNEQFF.

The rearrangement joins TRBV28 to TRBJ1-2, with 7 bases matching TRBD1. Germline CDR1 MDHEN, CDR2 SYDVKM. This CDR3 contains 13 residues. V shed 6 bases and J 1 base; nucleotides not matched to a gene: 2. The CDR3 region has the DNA TGTGCCAGCAGGGGACAGCGTAACTATGGCTACACCTTC. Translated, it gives CASRGQRNYGYTF.

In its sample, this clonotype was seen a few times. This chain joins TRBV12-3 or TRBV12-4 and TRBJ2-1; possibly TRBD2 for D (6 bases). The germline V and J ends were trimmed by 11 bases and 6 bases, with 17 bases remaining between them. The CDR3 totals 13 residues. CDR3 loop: CACATGGGNEQFF. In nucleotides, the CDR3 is TGTGCCTGTGCGACCGGGGGTGGCAATGAGCAGTTCTTC.

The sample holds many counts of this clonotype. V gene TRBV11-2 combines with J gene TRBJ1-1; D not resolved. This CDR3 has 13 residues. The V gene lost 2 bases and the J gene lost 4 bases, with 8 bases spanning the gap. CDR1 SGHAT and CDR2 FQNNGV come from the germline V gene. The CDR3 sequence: CASSLHRFTEAFF. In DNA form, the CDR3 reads TGTGCCAGCAGCTTACATAGGTTCACTGAAGCTTTCTTT.

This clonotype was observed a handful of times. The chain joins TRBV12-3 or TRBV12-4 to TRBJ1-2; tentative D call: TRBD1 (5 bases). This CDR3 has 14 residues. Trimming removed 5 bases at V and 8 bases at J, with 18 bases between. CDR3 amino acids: CASSTREALGGYTF. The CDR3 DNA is TGTGCCAGCAGTACCAGGGAGGCTCTAGGAGGCTACACCTTC.

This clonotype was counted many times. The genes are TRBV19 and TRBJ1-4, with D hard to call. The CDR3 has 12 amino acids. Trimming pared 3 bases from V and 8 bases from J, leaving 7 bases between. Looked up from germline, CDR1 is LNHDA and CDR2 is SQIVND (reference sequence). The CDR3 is CASSIGMEKLFF. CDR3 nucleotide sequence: TGTGCCAGTAGTATCGGGATGGAAAAACTGTTTTTT.

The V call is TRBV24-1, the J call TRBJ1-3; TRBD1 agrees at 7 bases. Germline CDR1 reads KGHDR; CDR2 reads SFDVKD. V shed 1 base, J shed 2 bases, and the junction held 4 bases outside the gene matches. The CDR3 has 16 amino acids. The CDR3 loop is CATSDFRQGPGNTIYF. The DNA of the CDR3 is TGTGCCACCAGTGATTTTCGACAGGGACCTGGAAACACCATATATTTT.

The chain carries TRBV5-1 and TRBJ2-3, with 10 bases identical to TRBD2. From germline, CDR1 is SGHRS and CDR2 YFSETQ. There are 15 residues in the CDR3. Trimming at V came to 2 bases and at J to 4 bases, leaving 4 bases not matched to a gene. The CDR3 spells CASSFSGRNADTQYF. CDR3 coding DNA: TGCGCCAGCAGCTTTAGCGGGAGGAACGCAGATACGCAGTATTTT.